Each of the 28 T cell receptor beta chains below was sequenced from the same sample in a study of regulatory T cells in long-lasting Graves disease. The authors built TCR beta libraries using iRepertoire HTBI primers and Arm-PCR of CDR3 regions. Using its own MiXCR run on the multiplex PCR reads, TCRdb lists one record per CDR3 protein. The sample lists around 510,000 distinct CDR3 sequences; roughly 20% were seen once. Time point defined: persistent/refractory GD, antithyroid drugs over 5 years with positive TRAb. PBMCs were the source of the RNA used for TCR sequencing. Material: peripheral blood mononuclear cells (PBMCs), obtained when the disease was refractory, from a patient treated with antithyroid drugs. These receptors were taken from a female donor with Graves disease.

V usage is TRBV4-1 and J usage is TRBJ2-7; 7 bases agree with TRBD2. CDR1 MGHRA and CDR2 YSYEKL come from the germline V gene. V trimming: 0 bases; J trimming: 4 bases; junction bases outside the gene matches: 6. The CDR3 has 15 amino acids. The CDR3 here is CASSQEWTRLYEQYF. Written as DNA, the CDR3 is TGCGCCAGCAGCCAAGAGTGGACTAGGTTGTACGAGCAGTACTTC.

This clonotype was detected a few times. This could be a read error, since a much larger clone is one nucleotide away. This chain connects TRBV28 to TRBJ1-1; D not resolved. The CDR3 sequence is 13 residues long. In germline, CDR1 is MDHEN, CDR2 SYDVKM. Trimming took 3 bases from V and 3 from J, leaving 8 bases between them. The CDR3 is CASSFPDDTEAFF. CDR3 nucleotide sequence: TGTGCCAGCAGTTTTCCAGACGACACTGAAGCTTTCTTT.

This chain links TRBV9 with TRBJ1-3, with 7 positions matching TRBD1. This CDR3 comprises 16 residues. J gave up 0 bases and V 4 bases, and 7 bases lay outside the gene matches. The germline V gene encodes CDR1 SGDLS and CDR2 YYNGEE. CDR3 region: CASSKDRQPSGNTIYF. CDR3 DNA: TGTGCCAGCAGCAAGGACAGGCAACCCTCTGGAAACACCATATATTTT.

This clonotype was seen at least ten times. This chain links TRBV12-3 or TRBV12-4 with TRBJ2-7; TRBD1 matches at 10 bases. The ends lost 1 base at V and 4 bases at J; junction bases unmatched: 7. The length of the CDR3 is 16 residues. The CDR3 reads CASSLVLGQGNYEQYF. DNA for the CDR3: TGTGCCAGCAGTTTAGTTTTGGGACAGGGGAATTACGAGCAGTACTTC.

The chain links TRBV5-1 to TRBJ1-1; D is ambiguous. The ends were cut back, 1 base at V and 4 bases at J, with 11 bases in the middle. This CDR3 is built from 14 residues. Germline CDR1 and CDR2: SGHRS and YFSETQ. Written as DNA, the CDR3 is TGCGCCAGCAGCTTGATGGGTTTGAGCACTGAAGCTTTCTTT. This translates into CASSLMGLSTEAFF. Full variable domain (outside the CDR3, taken from reference TRBV5-1 and TRBJ1-1): KAGVTQTPRYLIKTRGQQVTLSCSPISGHRSVSWYQQTPGQGLQFLFEYFSETQRNKGNFPGRFSGRQFSNSRSEMNVSTLELGDSALYLCASSLMGLSTEAFFGQGTRLTVV.

This clonotype occurred a few times. The chain is built from TRBV20-1 and TRBJ2-7; 7 nucleotides match TRBD2. Trimming at V came to 5 bases and at J to 2 bases, leaving 18 bases not matched to a gene. The CDR3 is 17 residues long. Germline V gene lookup returns CDR1 DFQATT and CDR2 SNEGSKA (reference sequence). CDR3 loop: CSAPPPRAGRTTYEQYF. The CDR3 coding sequence is TGCAGTGCTCCGCCGCCTAGAGCGGGGCGAACTACCTACGAGCAGTACTTC.

This clonotype was found a few times. The chain links TRBV7-9 to TRBJ2-7, with 15 positions matching TRBD2. The trim removed 5 bases at V and 2 bases at J, leaving 13 bases unmatched. Germline V gene data show CDR1 as SEHNR and CDR2 as FQNEAQ (reference sequence). This CDR3 region has 19 residues. CDR3 bases: TGTGCCAGCAGCCACACCGGGACTAGCGGGAGGAAAATAACCTACGAGCAGTACTTC. It translates to CASSHTGTSGRKITYEQYF.

There are many counts of this clonotype. The chain is built from TRBV7-9 and TRBJ2-4; D is possibly TRBD2 (6 bases). CDR3 length: 15 residues. Trimming pared 5 bases from V and 9 bases from J, leaving 20 bases between. CDR1 and CDR2 (germline): SEHNR, FQNEAQ (reference sequence). In DNA, the CDR3 is TGTGCCAGCAGCGGGACTGATTCGGCGCGAGCCATTCAGTACTTC. Translated, it gives CASSGTDSARAIQYF.

This chain connects TRBV29-1 to TRBJ2-3, with D tentatively TRBD1 (5 bases). Trimming removed 4 bases from V and 2 bases from J, with 7 bases in between. CDR1 is SQVTM, CDR2 ANQGSEA, per germline. This CDR3 has 12 residues. The CDR3 here is CSVGGYTDTQYF. The CDR3 DNA follows: TGCAGCGTTGGGGGCTACACAGATACGCAGTATTTT.

This clonotype has at least ten counts. The chain is built from TRBV27 and TRBJ2-5, with no clear D. Trimming stripped 3 bases from V and 5 bases from J, with 16 bases between. The CDR3 loop spans 15 amino acids. In germline, CDR1 is MNHEY, CDR2 SMNVEV (reference sequence). The CDR3 sequence: CASSLLAGRVETQYF. The CDR3 coding sequence is TGTGCCAGCAGTTTGCTCGCAGGTCGGGTGGAGACCCAGTACTTC.

This clonotype was observed a handful of times. The rearrangement links TRBV7-9 to TRBJ2-7, with D possibly matching TRBD1 (6 bases). This CDR3 comprises 15 residues. Germline V gene data show CDR1 as SEHNR and CDR2 as FQNEAQ (reference sequence). Trimming shortened V by 5 bases and J by 7 bases, and 21 bases separated the two germline ends. The CDR3 DNA sequence: TGTGCCAGCAGCGGAAACAGGGCCCCCCGGGGTGAGCAGTACTTC. It specifies CASSGNRAPRGEQYF.

As regards this clonotype: This may stem from a read error, because a much larger clone lies one nucleotide away. This chain joins TRBV12-3 or TRBV12-4 and TRBJ1-4, with D unclear. CDR3 length equals 12 residues. This CDR3 reads CASSRVGEKLLF. DNA for the CDR3: TGTGCCAGCAGTCGGGTGGGTGAAAAACTGCTTTTT.

The V and J genes are TRBV7-2 and TRBJ2-3; 7 bases agree with TRBD2. The CDR3 runs 16 residues. V lost 1 base to trimming and J lost 4 bases; unmatched junction nucleotides: 8. Germline V lookup: CDR1 SGHTA, CDR2 FQGNSA. The chain's CDR3 is CASSLDGGSWADTQYF. CDR3 nucleotide sequence: TGTGCCAGCAGCTTAGATGGCGGGAGTTGGGCAGATACGCAGTATTTT. Filled out from reference TRBV7-2 and TRBJ2-3, the complete variable domain reads GAGVSQSPSNKVTEKGKDVELRCDPISGHTALYWYRQSLGQGLEFLIYFQGNSAPDKSGLPSDRFSAERTGGSVSTLTIQRTQQEDSAVYLCASSLDGGSWADTQYFGPGTRLTVL.

V and J are TRBV7-2 and TRBJ2-7; TRBD2 agrees at 9 bases. After removal of 2 bases from V and 5 bases from J, the junction contained 7 bases not matched to a gene. CDR3 size: 15 residues. Germline CDR1 is SGHTA and CDR2 is FQGNSA. The CDR3 DNA sequence: TGTGCCAGCAGCTTAATCGTAGCGGGAGCGAACGAGCAGTACTTC. This encodes CASSLIVAGANEQYF.

As to this clonotype: Possible read error: a much larger clone is one base away. The chain joins TRBV7-2 to TRBJ1-1; D perhaps matches TRBD1 (6 bases). CDR3 size: 13 residues. Germline CDR1 reads SGHTA; CDR2 reads FQGNSA. The CDR3 loop reads CASSHGWDTGAFF. The DNA of the CDR3 is TGTGCCAGCAGCCACGGGTGGGACACTGGAGCTTTCTTT.

The CDR3 nucleotides are TGTGCCAGCAGTGAAAGATCAGGGAAGGGAAACATTCAGTACTTC. This codes for CASSERSGKGNIQYF. The chain recombines TRBV2 with TRBJ2-4, with D perhaps matching TRBD1 (5 bases). The CDR3 runs to 15 residues. Germline V gene data show CDR1 as SNHLY and CDR2 as FYNNEI. V lost 2 bases, J lost 6 bases, and 14 bases lay in between.

This clonotype has ten or more counts. This rearrangement joins TRBV28 to TRBJ2-7; D perhaps matches TRBD1 (5 bases). The CDR3 is 17 residues long. Trimming pared 2 bases from V and 3 bases from J, leaving 20 bases between. CDR1 and CDR2 (germline): MDHEN, SYDVKM. The CDR3 loop is CASSLREDLGEGYEQYF. The CDR3 DNA reads TGTGCCAGCAGTTTAAGAGAAGACCTAGGGGAAGGCTACGAGCAGTACTTC.

This clonotype was counted between two and nine times. V gene TRBV6-2 or TRBV6-3 combines with J gene TRBJ1-5; a possible D gene is TRBD1 (5 bases). Germline-derived CDR1 and CDR2 are MNHEY and SVGEGT. The CDR3 is made up of 17 amino acids. Trimming cost V 2 bases and J 6 bases, with 20 bases left between them. The CDR3 nucleotides are TGTGCCAGCAGTTACGTAAACGGGGTGGGGGAAGTTCAGCCCCAGCATTTT. Its translation: CASSYVNGVGEVQPQHF.

Here the CDR3 reads CASSQTTGYGYTF. The CDR3 nucleotides read TGTGCCAGTAGCCAAACGACAGGCTATGGCTACACCTTC. The chain carries TRBV19 and TRBJ1-2; D is perhaps TRBD1 (6 bases). CDR1 is LNHDA and CDR2 is SQIVND in the germline V gene (reference sequence). CDR3 length equals 13 residues. The V gene lost 6 bases and the J gene lost 4 bases, with 12 bases spanning the gap.

This clonotype showed up just a few times. The gene calls are TRBV9 and TRBJ2-4; 9 bases line up with TRBD2. The CDR3 sequence is 17 residues long. The germline V gene encodes CDR1 SGDLS and CDR2 YYNGEE. The V segment lost 0 bases and the J segment 0 bases; nucleotides outside the gene matches: 4. The DNA for the CDR3 is TGTGCCAGCAGCGTAGACCCAGCGGGAGGAGCCAAAAACATTCAGTACTTC. Protein sequence: CASSVDPAGGAKNIQYF.

The chain combines TRBV18 with TRBJ2-5; D gene uncertain. From germline, CDR1 is KGHSH and CDR2 LQKENI. The CDR3 totals 12 residues. Trimming cost V 5 bases and J 5 bases, with 9 bases left between them. For the CDR3, the DNA is TGTGCCAGCTCATCGGCTCGGGAGACCCAGTACTTC. Its protein product is CASSSARETQYF.

The V gene is TRBV4-1, the J gene TRBJ2-1, with D maybe TRBD1 (6 bases). This CDR3 region has 15 residues. The V end lost 2 bases, the J end lost 4 bases, and 12 bases lay between the germline ends. The germline CDR1 and CDR2 sequences are MGHRA and YSYEKL. CDR3 region: CASSQTTDRYNEQFF. CDR3 bases: TGCGCCAGCAGCCAAACTACGGACAGATACAATGAGCAGTTCTTC.

This clonotype was recorded at least ten times. The rearrangement joins TRBV11-2 to TRBJ1-1; 7 nucleotides agree with TRBD1. Germline values: CDR1 SGHAT, CDR2 FQNNGV. After removal of 5 bases from V and 1 base from J, the junction contained 7 bases not matched to a gene. The CDR3 sequence is 15 residues long. In DNA form, the CDR3 reads TGTGCCAGCAGCCCTAGGACAGGTACGAACACTGAAGCTTTCTTT. It codes for CASSPRTGTNTEAFF.

This clonotype occurred many times. This chain connects TRBV27 to TRBJ2-5; the D gene is possibly TRBD2 (5 bases). The CDR3 covers 15 residues. With 4 bases removed from V and 4 bases from J, the gap between germline ends came to 16 bases. The germline V gene encodes CDR1 MNHEY and CDR2 SMNVEV (reference sequence). The chain's CDR3 is CASSSGWFSGETQYF. DNA of the CDR3: TGTGCCAGCAGTTCGGGGTGGTTTTCAGGAGAGACCCAGTACTTC.

Points on this clonotype: It may be a read error: a sequence one base away is much more abundant. The chain recombines TRBV20-1 with TRBJ1-6, with unresolved D. V was trimmed by 4 bases and J by 3 bases, leaving 19 bases between them. In germline, CDR1 is DFQATT, CDR2 SNEGSKA (reference sequence). The CDR3 covers 17 residues. Written as DNA, the CDR3 is TGCAGTGCTATCCCGGACGGAACCGGGATCTATAATTCACCCCTCCACTTT. Translating it yields CSAIPDGTGIYNSPLHF.

This clonotype was picked up many times. The chain employs TRBV28 and TRBJ1-1; 8 bases are a match to TRBD1. The germline V gene has CDR1 MDHEN and CDR2 SYDVKM. V was pared by 4 bases and J by 1 base, with 5 bases of the junction left unmatched. The CDR3 length is 15 residues. CDR3 coding DNA: TGTGCCAGCAGTTCCCAGGGGGCCCGGAACACTGAAGCTTTCTTT. This encodes CASSSQGARNTEAFF.

This clonotype was counted a few times. The CDR3 here is CASIFAGGGFSYNEQFF. CDR3 bases: TGTGCCAGCATCTTCGCGGGGGGGGGATTTTCATACAATGAGCAGTTCTTC. This chain links TRBV12-3 or TRBV12-4 with TRBJ2-1, with 9 bases that match TRBD2. The CDR3 covers 17 residues. Trimming at V came to 7 bases and at J to 4 bases, leaving 14 bases not matched to a gene.

This clonotype was seen ten or more times. The V gene is TRBV27, the J gene TRBJ2-2; a possible D gene is TRBD2 (6 bases). CDR1 is MNHEY, CDR2 SMNVEV, per germline (reference sequence). V dropped 6 bases and J dropped 4 bases, with 15 bases sitting between them. There are 15 residues in the CDR3. The CDR3 region has the DNA TGTGCCAGCAGACGCGGGGCCGCGCGCACCGGGGAGCTGTTTTTT. Amino acid sequence: CASRRGAARTGELFF.